One and the same sample provided the 2 T cell receptor beta chains below, sequenced in a study of blood T cell repertoires in COVID-19. The protocol was immunoSEQ multiplex PCR, while the TCRdb copy is restricted to in-frame clones and leaves out a portion. The repertoire holds 110,000 or so clones, with 85% to 90% as singletons. The sample comprised peripheral blood. These receptors originate from a human donor with acute or convalescent COVID-19. The donor label of this sample is uncertain.

This chain joins TRBV7-2 and TRBJ2-1; TRBD1 is a possible D gene (5 bases). The CDR3 covers 15 residues. Germline lookup yields CDR1 SGHTA and CDR2 FQGNSA. The V end was cut by 1 base, the J end by 2 bases, with 9 bases between. CDR3 protein: CASSLGLGAYNEQFF. CDR3 bases: TGTGCCAGCAGCTTAGGGCTAGGGGCCTACAATGAGCAGTTCTTC.

This clone has only one observation. CDR3: CASSHTGTGYDYGYTF. CDR3 in DNA: TGTGCCAGCAGCCATACCGGGACAGGGTACGACTATGGCTACACCTTC. J is TRBJ1-2 and V is TRBV7-9, with 9 bases identical to TRBD1. The trim removed 5 bases at V and 3 bases at J, leaving 10 bases unmatched. The CDR3 contains 16 residues. CDR1 is SEHNR, CDR2 FQNEAQ, per germline (reference sequence).